This TCR beta chain derives from a study of blood T cells in healthy people across ages. Whole-study results and caveats: There were more naive CD4+ cells and higher diversity in long-lived donors than in aged donors. Observed TCR beta diversity per million T cells went down as age went up. This fall followed a roughly linear course with age.

Germline CDR1 reads SQVTM; CDR2 reads ANQGSEA. V was trimmed by 0 bases and J by 6 bases, leaving 8 bases between them. This CDR3 comprises 12 residues. Turning to this clonotype: Its antigen is unknown.

A J-beta primer mix and a sample-barcoded 5' primer were used in a second PCR of roughly 6 to 12 cycles. Every molecule of cDNA carried a tag from a template-switch adaptor with 12 random nucleotides. One entry per CDR3 protein results from TCRdb running MiXCR on the 5' RACE reads. This repertoire shows 600,000 to 800,000 distinct CDR3 sequences, more than 45% found once; its top ten account for roughly 13%. The sequenced sample consisted of blood. This chain uses TRBV29-1 with TRBJ2-5; the D is unclear. The sequence was obtained from a woman of 80 years or more in good health. This CDR3 is CSVEEGSQTQYF. In DNA, the CDR3 is TGCAGCGTTGAAGAAGGTTCCCAGACCCAGTACTTC.